Following are 21 T cell receptor beta chains from one sample sequenced in a study of shared clonotypes between healthy human individuals. Only in-frame clones appear in the TCRdb table, and some are missing; sequencing was by immunoSEQ multiplex PCR. Among fewer than 130,000 clones listed, roughly 66% were seen once. The specimen sequenced was memory CD8+ T cells sorted from blood. The subset was: CD45RO+ cells pooled with CCR7-negative TemRA cells. These receptors were obtained from a woman between 25 and 40 years old in good health.

This clone occurred many times. This CDR3 is CASSEGPGGAGANVLTF. CDR3 sequence (DNA): TGTGCCAGCAGTGAAGGCCCAGGGGGCGCTGGGGCCAACGTCCTGACTTTC. The chain links TRBV6-1 to TRBJ2-6; 8 bases fit TRBD1. Germline values: CDR1 MNHNS, CDR2 SASEGT. This CDR3 has 17 residues. Losses at the gene ends were 1 base for V and 2 bases for J; bases not matched to a gene: 4.

This clone has only a few counts. The V call is TRBV7-9, the J call TRBJ2-7; D tentatively reads TRBD1 or TRBD2 (5 bases each). There are 14 residues in the CDR3. The V end lost 4 bases, the J end lost 2 bases, and 12 bases lay between the germline ends. Germline V gene lookup returns CDR1 SEHNR and CDR2 FQNEAQ (reference sequence). The CDR3 DNA reads TGTGCCAGCAGCTCGGGGACGGTGGCCTACGAGCAGTACTTC. It is translated as CASSSGTVAYEQYF.

This sequence joins TRBV6-5 and TRBJ1-4; possible D gene TRBD1, 6 bases. V lost 2 bases, J lost 4 bases, and 11 bases lay in between. The CDR3 extends over 15 amino acids. Germline CDR1 and CDR2: MNHEY and SVGAGI. The CDR3 is CASSYGAGVNEKLFF. The DNA for the CDR3 is TGTGCCAGCAGTTACGGGGCAGGGGTTAATGAAAAACTGTTTTTT.

This clone was seen once. V gene TRBV20-1 combines with J gene TRBJ1-2; D not certain. V gave up 4 bases and J gave up 14 bases, with 14 bases separating them. CDR3 length: 10 amino acids. CDR1 is DFQATT and CDR2 is SNEGSKA in the germline V gene (reference sequence). The CDR3 region has the DNA TGCAGTGCTACTAGGGAAGGGATAACCTTC. Protein sequence: CSATREGITF.

The gene calls are TRBV7-9 and TRBJ2-2; the match to TRBD2 covers 10 bases. The germline V gene encodes CDR1 SEHNR and CDR2 FQNEAQ (reference sequence). Losses at the gene ends were 3 bases for V and 6 bases for J; bases not matched to a gene: 13. The CDR3 extends over 18 amino acids. The CDR3 DNA reads TGTGCCAGCAGCTTCCGCTTTCTAGCGGGAGAACTCTCCGGGGAGCTGTTTTTT. This encodes CASSFRFLAGELSGELFF.

The J gene is TRBJ1-1, the V gene TRBV13; the match to TRBD1 covers 10 bases. The germline V gene has CDR1 PRHDT and CDR2 FYEKMQ (reference sequence). This CDR3 has 16 residues. V was clipped by 6 bases and J by 1 base; unmatched bases: 8. In nucleotides, the CDR3 is TGTGCCAGCAGGATACCGGGACAGGGGAAGAACACTGAAGCTTTCTTT. It yields the protein CASRIPGQGKNTEAFF.

This clone has only a few counts. The V gene is TRBV15, the J gene TRBJ2-5; 11 bases match TRBD2. The V gene end was trimmed by 3 bases and the J gene end by 13 bases; junction bases not matched to a gene: 10. The V gene's germline CDR1 is LNHNV and CDR2 YYDKDF (reference sequence). CDR3 length: 14 amino acids. The CDR3 DNA sequence: TGTGCCACCAGCAGCGGCACGACTAGCGGGATACCGTACTTC. Residues: CATSSGTTSGIPYF.

Only a few counts were recorded for this clone. The chain recombines TRBV6-1 with TRBJ2-2; no clear D. Germline V gene lookup returns CDR1 MNHNS and CDR2 SASEGT. V lost 6 bases, J lost 2 bases, and 7 bases lay in between. This CDR3 has 13 amino acids. The CDR3 loop is CASRPANTGELFF. Here the CDR3 DNA reads TGTGCCAGCAGGCCAGCCAACACCGGGGAGCTGTTTTTT.

The V gene is TRBV7-3, the J gene TRBJ1-1; no reliable D call. Deletions cut 2 bases from V and 6 bases from J, with 10 bases between. CDR1 is SGHTA, CDR2 FQGTGA, per germline. The CDR3 runs 13 residues. Here the CDR3 DNA reads TGTGCCAGCAGCTTACAGGTGGCGGCTGAAGCTTTCTTT. It is translated as CASSLQVAAEAFF.

V and J are TRBV25-1 and TRBJ2-3; 8 bases agree with TRBD2. Per germline, CDR1 MGHDK and CDR2 SYGVNS. This CDR3 contains 15 residues. V dropped 7 bases and J dropped 6; count of bases not matched to a gene: 12. This chain's CDR3 is CASTAGSGSADTQYF. DNA of the CDR3: TGTGCCAGCACGGCGGGGAGCGGGAGCGCTGATACGCAGTATTTT.

The rearrangement uses TRBV27 and TRBJ2-7; D unclear. V was pared by 3 bases and J by 2 bases, with 8 bases between. Germline assignment: CDR1 MNHEY and CDR2 SMNVEV (reference sequence). The CDR3 contains 13 residues. Here the CDR3 reads CASSFKPPYEQYF. CDR3 in DNA: TGTGCCAGCAGTTTTAAACCTCCCTACGAGCAGTACTTC.

The chain recombines TRBV11-2 with TRBJ1-2; D gene unclear. V was pared by 6 bases and J by 4 bases, with 18 bases between. Looked up from germline, CDR1 is SGHAT and CDR2 is FQNNGV. There are 15 residues in the CDR3. This chain's CDR3 is CASSSIPGRAYGYTF. The CDR3 region has the DNA TGTGCCAGCAGTTCCATCCCGGGCAGAGCCTATGGCTACACCTTC.

CDR3 region: CASSVGGHNYGYTF. The CDR3 region has the DNA TGTGCCAGCAGCGTAGGGGGGCACAACTATGGCTACACCTTC. The chain joins TRBV9 to TRBJ1-2, with a possible D match to TRBD1 (6 bases). The CDR3 loop spans 14 amino acids. CDR1 and CDR2 from the germline V gene are SGDLS and YYNGEE. Trimming took 0 bases from V and 2 from J, leaving 8 bases between them.

The chain joins TRBV4-1 to TRBJ2-7; TRBD1 matches at 7 bases. V lost 5 bases and J lost 6; bases outside the gene matches: 7. Germline V gives CDR1 MGHRA, CDR2 YSYEKL. The CDR3 is 13 amino acids. CDR3 region: CASSSRGLSEQYF. The CDR3 coding sequence is TGCGCCAGCAGCAGCAGGGGGTTGAGCGAGCAGTACTTC.

J is TRBJ2-5 and V is TRBV4-1; 11 bases are a match to TRBD1. Germline trimming cut 4 bases from V and 3 bases from J; bases unmatched to any gene: 7. The length of the CDR3 is 16 residues. Germline V lookup: CDR1 MGHRA, CDR2 YSYEKL. The CDR3 region has the DNA TGCGCCAGCAGCCCTAGTCGGACAGGGGGCGAAGAGACCCAGTACTTC. This gives the protein CASSPSRTGGEETQYF.

The chain is built from TRBV30 and TRBJ2-3; 9 bases align to TRBD2. This CDR3 has 15 amino acids. Germline V gene data show CDR1 as GTSNPN and CDR2 as SVGIG (reference sequence). The V gene end was trimmed by 7 bases and the J gene end by 1 base; junction bases not matched to a gene: 9. CDR3 in amino acids: CAYKIAGVRTDTQYF. The CDR3 DNA sequence: TGTGCCTATAAAATAGCGGGAGTGCGCACAGATACGCAGTATTTT.

This clone was counted at least ten times. J is TRBJ2-7 and V is TRBV6-1; 16 bases are a match to TRBD2. Per the germline V gene, CDR1 is MNHNS and CDR2 is SASEGT. CDR3 size: 15 residues. The V segment lost 8 bases and the J segment 5 bases; nucleotides outside the gene matches: 6. In DNA, the CDR3 is TGTGCCAGCCAAGAGGGACTAGCGGGAGGGCACGAGCAGTACTTC. Residues: CASQEGLAGGHEQYF.

This clone was recorded a few times. This chain links TRBV4-1 with TRBJ2-7; weak D call: TRBD2 (6 bases). From germline, CDR1 is MGHRA and CDR2 YSYEKL. The V end lost 3 bases, the J end lost 3 bases, and 12 bases lay between the germline ends. The CDR3 contains 14 residues. Here the CDR3 DNA reads TGCGCCAGCAGCCACCAGCTTAGCGGCTACGAGCAGTACTTC. It is translated as CASSHQLSGYEQYF.

This clone was found once. V is TRBV7-9 and J is TRBJ1-1; D perhaps matches TRBD1 (6 bases). From germline, CDR1 is SEHNR and CDR2 FQNEAQ (reference sequence). The V and J ends lost 5 bases and 5 bases respectively, with 15 bases between them. This CDR3 spans 14 amino acids. The CDR3 is CASSPGAQVTEAFF. CDR3 DNA sequence: TGTGCCAGCAGCCCGGGGGCCCAGGTGACTGAAGCTTTCTTT.

The rearrangement uses TRBV14 and TRBJ1-1; D may be TRBD1 (6 bases). Germline V gives CDR1 SGHDN, CDR2 FVKESK. Trimming took off 4 bases at V and 1 base at J, with 16 bases between the two ends. The CDR3 has 16 residues. The CDR3 region has the DNA TGTGCCAGCAGCCCAGGGGAAGTCCTTCCGAACACTGAAGCTTTCTTT. The encoded protein is CASSPGEVLPNTEAFF.

This clone came up a few times. The chain couples TRBV19 to TRBJ1-2; D is undetermined. The CDR3 consists of 11 residues. Germline-derived CDR1 and CDR2 are LNHDA and SQIVND (reference sequence). The V gene lost 7 bases and the J gene lost 4 bases, with 7 bases spanning the gap. CDR3: CASKQTYGYTF. As DNA, the CDR3 is TGTGCCAGTAAACAAACCTATGGCTACACCTTC.